The following is a T cell receptor beta chain sequence with its context. These data are taken from a study of blood T cell repertoires in COVID-19. In the study overall: Researchers got acute and convalescent COVID-19 samples from the United States, Italy and Spain.

The CDR3 runs 14 residues. The V gene end was trimmed by 7 bases and the J gene end by 7 bases; junction bases not matched to a gene: 7. Germline V gene data show CDR1 as MNHEY and CDR2 as SVGEGT. Repertoires were generated with immunoSEQ multiplex PCR, while TCRdb's copy carries only in-frame clones and drops some. The sample has about 220,000 clones, roughly 89% seen once. Sample: peripheral blood. The receptor was derived from a man under 40 who had recovered from COVID-19. This rearrangement joins TRBV6-2 or TRBV6-3 to TRBJ1-4; 9 nucleotides agree with TRBD1. CDR3 sequence: CASTPDRGSEKLFF. The CDR3 coding sequence is TGTGCCAGCACCCCGGACAGGGGAAGTGAAAAACTGTTTTTT.